Below, 6 T cell receptor beta chains from the same sample are listed, as sequenced in a study of T-cell memory formation after mild COVID-19. Using its own MiXCR run on the 5' RACE reads, TCRdb lists one record per CDR3 protein. The sample holds around 370,000 distinct CDR3 sequences, around a fifth seen once. Sequencing input: PBMCs or a T cell subset sorted from them (not recorded which). These receptors were obtained from an adult woman who had mild COVID-19 (a few samples of this study predate the infection). Cell type and time point are not known.

This chain uses TRBV5-1 with TRBJ2-7, with 7 bases fitting TRBD1. The CDR3 is 15 amino acids. CDR1 and CDR2 from the germline V gene are SGHRS and YFSETQ. Trimming at V came to 3 bases and at J to 1 base, leaving 7 bases not matched to a gene. The CDR3: CASSSSGTESYEQYF. The CDR3 nucleotides are TGCGCCAGCAGCTCGTCCGGGACAGAGTCCTACGAGCAGTACTTC.

This clonotype has just a few counts. The rearrangement joins TRBV4-3 to TRBJ1-2; D is unresolved. The CDR3 extends over 12 amino acids. Germline loops: CDR1 LGHNA, CDR2 YSLEER. V lost 4 bases and J lost 6, with 9 bases in between. CDR3 sequence: CASSLEGHGYTF. DNA of the CDR3: TGCGCCAGCAGCCTAGAAGGGCATGGCTACACCTTC.

This chain links TRBV29-1 with TRBJ2-7; D may correspond to TRBD1 or TRBD2 (6 bases each). Trimming left V 4 bases short and J 3 bases short, with 13 bases between. This CDR3 region has 13 residues. From germline, CDR1 is SQVTM and CDR2 ANQGSEA. The CDR3 DNA sequence: TGCAGCGTTGGGAGGGGGTCCCACTACGAGCAGTACTTC. Its protein is CSVGRGSHYEQYF.

This clonotype was seen a handful of times. V is TRBV5-1 and J is TRBJ2-7; 9 nucleotides match TRBD2. Germline lookup yields CDR1 SGHRS and CDR2 YFSETQ. The CDR3 contains 15 residues. With V trimmed by 2 bases and J by 3 bases, 6 bases remained unmatched. The CDR3 loop is CASSFGIAGDYEQYF. DNA for the CDR3: TGCGCCAGCAGCTTCGGTATAGCGGGGGACTACGAGCAGTACTTC.

This rearrangement joins TRBV7-9 to TRBJ2-3; no reliable D call. This CDR3 region has 15 residues. Germline V gene data show CDR1 as SEHNR and CDR2 as FQNEAQ (reference sequence). The V and J ends lost 1 base and 2 bases respectively, with 10 bases between them. DNA of the CDR3: TGTGCCAGCAGCTTAGAATTGGCGGCCACAGATACGCAGTATTTT. Amino acids: CASSLELAATDTQYF.

The chain is built from TRBV7-9 and TRBJ2-1; D is perhaps TRBD1 or TRBD2 (5 bases each). V shed 2 bases and J shed 0 bases, with 11 bases lying between them. This CDR3 has 16 residues. Germline V gene lookup returns CDR1 SEHNR and CDR2 FQNEAQ (reference sequence). The CDR3 coding sequence is TGTGCCAGCAGCTTAAGTGTGGGGGTCTCCTACAATGAGCAGTTCTTC. It specifies CASSLSVGVSYNEQFF.